This TCR beta chain was observed in a study of cytomegalovirus exposure and HLA in healthy donors. The CDR3 extends over 14 amino acids. The trim removed 5 bases at V and 7 bases at J, leaving 10 bases unmatched. In germline, CDR1 is LNHDA, CDR2 SQIVND (reference sequence). Healthy people donating bone marrow made up the donors. PCR was performed using 60 Vbeta and 13 Jbeta primers. Measured with immunoSEQ multiplex PCR; TCRdb has only the in-frame clones, and not every one. The sample records 100,000 or so clones, roughly 15% being singletons. Concerning this clone itself: Its antigen is unidentified.

Findings and caveats of the study: With DRB1 most and HLA-C fewest, TCR association rates differed between HLA loci in a later analysis.

The gene calls are TRBV19 and TRBJ2-7; 8 nucleotides match TRBD2. The sequence came from a female donor in good health and CMV-seronegative. The sequenced material came from PBMCs. The chain's CDR3 is CASSEAGVPGEQYF. The CDR3 DNA reads TGTGCCAGTAGTGAAGCGGGGGTTCCCGGTGAGCAGTACTTC.